This T cell receptor beta chain originates from a study of shared clonotypes between healthy human individuals. The CDR3 sequence is 13 residues long. Per germline, CDR1 MDHEN and CDR2 SYDVKM. The J segment lost 4 bases and the V segment lost 5 bases, leaving 4 bases of the junction unmatched. Splitting the CD4+ cells yielded a CD45RA+ naive subset and a CD45RA-negative memory subset. In replicate PCRs of sorted subsets, around 200 ng DNA, approximately 30,000 T cell genomes, was used. Clones were read by immunoSEQ multiplex PCR, and TCRdb kept only the in-frame ones, dropping some. The sample holds 600,000 to 700,000 clones, roughly 73% seen once.

The gene calls are TRBV28 and TRBJ1-1; 7 bases fit TRBD1. Sequencing was done on a sample of memory CD4+ T cells sorted from blood. The subset here: CD45RA-negative fraction. The receptor was isolated from a woman under 40 in good health. CDR3 sequence: CASSPPGGTEAFF. CDR3 coding DNA: TGTGCCAGCAGTCCACCAGGGGGCACTGAAGCTTTCTTT.